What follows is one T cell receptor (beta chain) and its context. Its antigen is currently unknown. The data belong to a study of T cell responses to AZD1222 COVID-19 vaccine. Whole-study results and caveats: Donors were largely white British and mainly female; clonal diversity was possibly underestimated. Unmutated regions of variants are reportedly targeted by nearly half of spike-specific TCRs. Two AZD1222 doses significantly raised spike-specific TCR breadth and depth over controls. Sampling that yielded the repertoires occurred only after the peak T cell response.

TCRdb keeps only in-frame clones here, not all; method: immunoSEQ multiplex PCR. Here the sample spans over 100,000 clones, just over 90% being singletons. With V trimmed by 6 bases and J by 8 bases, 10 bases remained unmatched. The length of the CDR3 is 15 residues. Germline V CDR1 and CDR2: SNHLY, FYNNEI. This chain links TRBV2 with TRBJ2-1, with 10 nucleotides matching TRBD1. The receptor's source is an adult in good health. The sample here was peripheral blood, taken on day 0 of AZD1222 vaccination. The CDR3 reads CASSLLRDRGDEQFF. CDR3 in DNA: TGTGCCAGCAGCCTCCTCCGGGACAGGGGAGATGAGCAGTTCTTC. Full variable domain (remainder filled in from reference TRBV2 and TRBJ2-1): EPEVTQTPSHQVTQMGQEVILRCVPISNHLYFYWYRQILGQKVEFLVSFYNNEISEKSEIFDDQFSVERPDGSNFTLKIRSTKLEDSAMYFCASSLLRDRGDEQFFGPGTRLTVL.